The next 24 T cell receptor beta chains were all read from a single sample in a study of a mutant IDH1 vaccine in newly diagnosed glioma. Antigens for these TCRs are unknown. Sequenced by immunoSEQ multiplex PCR; TCRdb stores in-frame clones only, minus some. The sample has about 56,000 clones; around three quarters are singletons. Time point described: week 47, end of study. Each dose of the vaccine consisted of 300 ug of mutant IDH1 20-mer peptide, with topical imiquimod. This material consisted of PBMCs, taken from a glioma patient whose treatment included an IDH1 peptide vaccine. These receptors were taken from a man aged 50 or older with glioma.

The rearrangement links TRBV10-3 to TRBJ2-7; D gene ambiguous. The germline CDR1 and CDR2 sequences are ENHRY and SYGVKD. V shed 1 base and J shed 6 bases, with 10 bases lying between them. CDR3 length: 13 residues. CDR3 loop: CAISEYTKGEQYF. The CDR3 DNA reads as TGTGCCATCAGTGAGTACACAAAGGGCGAGCAGTACTTC.

The rearrangement links TRBV19 to TRBJ1-5, with a tentative D call TRBD1 (6 bases). Germline V gene sequence: CDR1 LNHDA, CDR2 SQIVND (reference sequence). The CDR3 consists of 15 residues. V lost 6 bases, J lost 3 bases, and 15 bases lay in between. CDR3 sequence (DNA): TGTGCCAGTAGCAATGAAGGACAGCCCAATCAGCCCCAGCATTTT. This sequence encodes CASSNEGQPNQPQHF. Variable domain in full (rest from reference TRBV19 and TRBJ1-5): DGGITQSPKYLFRKEGQNVTLSCEQNLNHDAMYWYRQDPGQGLRLIYYSQIVNDFQKGDIAEGYSVSREKKESFPLTVTSAQKNPTAFYLCASSNEGQPNQPQHFGDGTRLSIL.

The V call is TRBV19, the J call TRBJ1-6; D uncertain. The CDR3 has 11 amino acids. V lost 8 bases to trimming and J lost 10 bases, with 9 bases between them. Germline CDR1 and CDR2: LNHDA and SQIVND (reference sequence). The CDR3 nucleotides read TGTGCCAGTGGCCAGGAGTCACCCCTCCACTTT. Its protein is CASGQESPLHF.

The rearrangement links TRBV27 to TRBJ1-4, with unresolved D. The CDR3 spans 12 residues. Germline CDR1 reads MNHEY; CDR2 reads SMNVEV (reference sequence). V lost 3 bases to trimming and J lost 7 bases, with 6 bases between them. The CDR3 spells CASSLGGEKLFF. The CDR3 coding sequence is TGTGCCAGCAGTTTGGGAGGTGAAAAACTGTTTTTT.

The rearrangement links TRBV7-2 to TRBJ1-5; the D gene is possibly TRBD1 (5 bases). The germline V and J ends were trimmed by 7 bases and 4 bases, with 17 bases remaining between them. CDR1 is SGHTA and CDR2 is FQGNSA in the germline V gene. This CDR3 spans 15 amino acids. CDR3 in amino acids: CASNKQVGGNQPQHF. CDR3 nucleotide sequence: TGTGCCAGCAACAAACAGGTGGGCGGTAATCAGCCCCAGCATTTT.

The genes are TRBV11-2 and TRBJ1-2; D gene uncertain. Trimming shortened V by 5 bases and J by 7 bases, and 11 bases separated the two germline ends. The germline CDR1 and CDR2 sequences are SGHAT and FQNNGV. This CDR3 contains 12 residues. CDR3 coding DNA: TGTGCCAGCAGCATCCCGAGGGCTGGCTACACCTTC. This codes for CASSIPRAGYTF.

The chain uses TRBV7-2 and TRBJ1-3; D gene unclear. V was clipped by 3 bases and J by 4 bases, with 10 bases between them. Per germline, CDR1 SGHTA and CDR2 FQGNSA. The CDR3 sequence is 14 residues long. CDR3 coding DNA: TGTGCCAGCAGCTTCCTGACAAGAGGAAACACCATATATTTT. As protein: CASSFLTRGNTIYF.

This clone was seen at least ten times. The genes are TRBV19 and TRBJ1-6; the D gene is possibly TRBD1 (5 bases). Germline CDR1 is LNHDA and CDR2 is SQIVND (reference sequence). The CDR3 sequence is 14 residues long. With 5 bases removed from V and 6 bases from J, the gap between germline ends came to 11 bases. CDR3 nucleotides: TGTGCCAGTAGTTGGGGTCAGGGTAATTCACCCCTCCACTTT. Translation gives CASSWGQGNSPLHF. Using reference TRBV19 and TRBJ1-6 for the parts outside the CDR3, the full variable domain is DGGITQSPKYLFRKEGQNVTLSCEQNLNHDAMYWYRQDPGQGLRLIYYSQIVNDFQKGDIAEGYSVSREKKESFPLTVTSAQKNPTAFYLCASSWGQGNSPLHFGNGTRLTVT.

This clone has just a few counts. The chain employs TRBV30 and TRBJ1-5, with D hard to call. The CDR3 has 13 residues. V lost 1 base and J lost 3, with 7 bases in between. Per the germline V gene, CDR1 is GTSNPN and CDR2 is SVGIG (reference sequence). CDR3 bases: TGTGCCTGGAGTGGGCAGATCAATCAGCCCCAGCATTTT. Translating it yields CAWSGQINQPQHF.

This clone came up a few times. The rearrangement joins TRBV19 to TRBJ1-1; 10 nucleotides match TRBD1. This CDR3 is 15 amino acids long. V lost 7 bases, J lost 2 bases, and 7 bases stayed unmatched. Germline CDR1 and CDR2: LNHDA and SQIVND (reference sequence). CDR3 in amino acids: CASMRGQGFNTEAFF. The CDR3 DNA reads as TGTGCCAGTATGCGGGGACAGGGGTTTAACACTGAAGCTTTCTTT. The full variable domain, rest sourced from reference TRBV19 and TRBJ1-1, is DGGITQSPKYLFRKEGQNVTLSCEQNLNHDAMYWYRQDPGQGLRLIYYSQIVNDFQKGDIAEGYSVSREKKESFPLTVTSAQKNPTAFYLCASMRGQGFNTEAFFGQGTRLTVV.

The chain is built from TRBV6-5 and TRBJ1-3; D is uncertain. The germline gives CDR1 MNHEY, CDR2 SVGAGI. The CDR3 has 15 residues. The V and J ends lost 8 bases and 0 bases respectively, with 14 bases between them. CDR3 in DNA: TGTGCCAGCCGGCGGGAGGGCTACTCTGGAAACACCATATATTTT. Translation gives CASRREGYSGNTIYF.

As to this clone: One end of the junction varies from germline; a read error may be responsible. The V and J genes are TRBV7-9 and TRBJ2-1; D is possibly TRBD2 (6 bases). CDR1 and CDR2 (germline): SEHNR, FQNEAQ (reference sequence). The CDR3 loop spans 11 amino acids. CDR3 amino acids: CASTGLFEEFF. CDR3 nucleotides: TGTGCCAGCACGGGACTTTTTGAGGAGTTCTTC. Complete variable domain (other parts from reference TRBV7-9 and TRBJ2-1): DTGVSQNPRHKITKRGQNVTFRCDPISEHNRLYWYRQTLGQGPEFLTYFQNEAQLEKSRLLSDRFSAERPKGSFSTLEIQRTEQGDSAMYLCASTGLFEEFFGPGTRLTVL.

The rearrangement links TRBV7-2 to TRBJ1-1, with D unclear. The CDR3 consists of 13 residues. Trimming removed 3 bases at V and 4 bases at J, with 9 bases between. Germline CDR1 is SGHTA and CDR2 is FQGNSA. The CDR3 here is CASSFDSATEAFF. The CDR3 DNA follows: TGTGCCAGCAGCTTCGATAGCGCCACTGAAGCTTTCTTT.

This rearrangement joins TRBV19 to TRBJ2-5; TRBD1 is a possible D gene (7 bases). CDR1 and CDR2 (germline): LNHDA, SQIVND (reference sequence). CDR3 length: 15 amino acids. Deletions cut 5 bases from V and 2 bases from J, with 15 bases between. The CDR3 is CASSQGGSGQETQYF. The CDR3 DNA reads as TGTGCCAGTAGTCAGGGGGGATCAGGGCAAGAGACCCAGTACTTC.

The rearrangement uses TRBV27 and TRBJ2-2, with D perhaps TRBD1 or TRBD2 (5 bases each). CDR3 length equals 14 residues. V was pared by 4 bases and J by 3 bases, with 9 bases between. In germline, CDR1 is MNHEY, CDR2 SMNVEV (reference sequence). CDR3 residues: CASSSGTDTGELFF. The CDR3 DNA reads as TGTGCCAGCAGTTCCGGGACGGACACCGGGGAGCTGTTTTTT.

This chain joins TRBV28 and TRBJ1-4, with D perhaps TRBD1 (5 bases). The germline CDR1 and CDR2 sequences are MDHEN and SYDVKM. V was trimmed by 5 bases and J by 8 bases, leaving 21 bases between them. CDR3 length equals 16 residues. The CDR3 DNA follows: TGTGCCAGCAGTCCCCAGGGCAGGTCGGGGCAAGAAAAACTGTTTTTT. This sequence encodes CASSPQGRSGQEKLFF.

V gene TRBV7-2 combines with J gene TRBJ2-5; 10 bases agree with TRBD1. The CDR3 is 15 residues long. CDR1 is SGHTA, CDR2 FQGNSA, per germline. After removal of 1 base from V and 5 bases from J, the junction contained 4 bases not matched to a gene. The CDR3 loop reads CASSLGTGGWETQYF. In DNA, the CDR3 is TGTGCCAGCAGCTTAGGGACAGGGGGGTGGGAGACCCAGTACTTC.

The rearrangement joins TRBV5-4 to TRBJ1-1; the D is unclear. This CDR3 is 12 amino acids long. Trimming removed 2 bases at V and 5 bases at J, with 7 bases between. The germline V gene has CDR1 SGHNT and CDR2 YYREEE (reference sequence). The CDR3 region has the DNA TGTGCCAGCAGCTTAGGGCCAACTGAAGCTTTCTTT. It specifies CASSLGPTEAFF.

The V call is TRBV5-8, the J call TRBJ1-5; D uncertain. Germline CDR1 is SGHTS and CDR2 is YDEGEE. This CDR3 is 16 amino acids long. The V and J ends lost 2 bases and 3 bases respectively, with 15 bases between them. For the CDR3, the DNA is TGTGCCAGCAGCTTTCCTCTCGGCCGGCTCAATCAGCCCCAGCATTTT. Its translation: CASSFPLGRLNQPQHF.

The chain has TRBV29-1 and TRBJ2-7, with a tentative D call TRBD2 (5 bases). CDR1 SQVTM and CDR2 ANQGSEA come from the germline V gene. V was pared by 3 bases and J by 2 bases, with 17 bases between. CDR3 length: 15 residues. CDR3 sequence reads: CSVEGEGSSTYEQYF. In DNA, the CDR3 is TGCAGCGTTGAGGGTGAGGGCAGTAGCACCTACGAGCAGTACTTC.

The V and J genes are TRBV19 and TRBJ2-1; perhaps TRBD1 as D (5 bases). The CDR3 is 14 residues long. The germline CDR1 and CDR2 sequences are LNHDA and SQIVND (reference sequence). The ends were cut back, 3 bases at V and 6 bases at J, with 12 bases in the middle. CDR3 sequence: CASSMGPRGNEQFF. In DNA form, the CDR3 reads TGTGCCAGTAGTATGGGGCCTAGGGGCAATGAGCAGTTCTTC.

This clone was observed a handful of times. This sequence joins TRBV30 and TRBJ1-4; D is ambiguous. The CDR3 sequence is 11 residues long. V lost 0 bases and J 14 bases, leaving 10 bases between the germline ends. The germline V gene encodes CDR1 GTSNPN and CDR2 SVGIG (reference sequence). This chain's CDR3 is CAWSVAGRLFF. The CDR3 DNA follows: TGTGCCTGGAGTGTTGCCGGCAGGCTGTTTTTT. Based on the CDR3 plus reference TRBV30 and TRBJ1-4, the full variable domain is SQTIHQWPATLVQPVGSPLSLECTVEGTSNPNLYWYRQAAGRGLQLLFYSVGIGQISSEVPQNLSASRPQDRQFILSSKKLLLSDSGFYLCAWSVAGRLFFGSGTQLSVL.

This clone turned up a few times. This chain joins TRBV7-3 and TRBJ2-1; TRBD1 or TRBD2 may be the D gene (5 bases each). The CDR3 extends over 15 amino acids. Germline V lookup: CDR1 SGHTA, CDR2 FQGTGA. The germline V and J ends were trimmed by 5 bases and 8 bases, with 19 bases remaining between them. This CDR3 reads CASSPPGTSSHEQFF. The CDR3, as DNA: TGTGCCAGCAGCCCCCCCGGGACCTCCAGCCATGAGCAGTTCTTC.

The genes are TRBV18 and TRBJ1-2; D perhaps matches TRBD1 (6 bases). The V and J ends lost 0 bases and 8 bases respectively, with 13 bases between them. This CDR3 is built from 14 residues. Germline lookup yields CDR1 KGHSH and CDR2 LQKENI. CDR3 residues: CASSPPIARGGYTF. DNA for the CDR3: TGTGCCAGCTCACCACCGATCGCGAGGGGGGGCTACACCTTC.